These 17 T cell receptor beta chains originate from one sample sequenced in a study of T cell repertoires in cytomegalovirus infection. Each CDR3 protein is one row after TCRdb ran MiXCR on the reads. The top ten clones hold around 9.3% of a sample with some 400,000 distinct CDR3 sequences, 18% of them seen once. The material sequenced was PBMCs. These receptors were collected from a human donor in good health (CMV status not recorded). Some clones in this sample may be carry-over from other donors' samples.

This clonotype showed up many times. The V and J genes are TRBV28 and TRBJ1-1; D unresolved. The CDR3 extends over 12 amino acids. Germline V lookup: CDR1 MDHEN, CDR2 SYDVKM. Trimming stripped 5 bases from V and 10 bases from J, with 14 bases between. The CDR3 region is CASSPLGIVAFF. CDR3 coding DNA: TGTGCCAGCAGTCCCCTGGGGATTGTAGCTTTCTTT. The full variable domain, completed using reference TRBV28 and TRBJ1-1, is DVKVTQSSRYLVKRTGEKVFLECVQDMDHENMFWYRQDPGLGLRLIYFSYDVKMKEKGDIPEGYSVSREKKERFSLILESASTNQTSMYLCASSPLGIVAFFGQGTRLTVV.

This clonotype came up many times. The V and J genes are TRBV6-2 or TRBV6-3 and TRBJ1-1, with TRBD1 identical over 8 bases. Germline V gene sequence: CDR1 MNHEY, CDR2 SVGEGT. The CDR3 loop spans 13 amino acids. J gave up 4 bases and V 10 bases, and 8 bases lay outside the gene matches. CDR3 protein: CATRTGIGTEAFF. CDR3 sequence (DNA): TGTGCCACCAGGACAGGGATCGGCACTGAAGCTTTCTTT.

The chain links TRBV7-9 to TRBJ2-1; 7 nucleotides align to TRBD1. Trimming cost V 6 bases and J 7 bases; bases outside gene matches: 6. CDR3 length: 13 residues. Germline V gene data show CDR1 as SEHNR and CDR2 as FQNEAQ (reference sequence). This CDR3 is CASRPGQSNEQFF. The CDR3 region has the DNA TGTGCCAGCAGACCGGGACAGTCGAATGAGCAGTTCTTC.

The rearrangement uses TRBV28 and TRBJ1-2; the D is unclear. The CDR3 extends over 13 amino acids. The V and J ends lost 5 bases and 4 bases respectively, with 11 bases between them. From germline, CDR1 is MDHEN and CDR2 SYDVKM. CDR3 DNA sequence: TGTGCCAGCAGTGGAGGGATGAGCTATGGCTACACCTTC. Its protein is CASSGGMSYGYTF.

This clonotype was seen repeatedly, ten times or more. This sequence joins TRBV6-2 or TRBV6-3 and TRBJ1-1; TRBD1 agrees at 11 bases. V was pared by 11 bases and J by 1 base, with 3 bases of the junction left unmatched. The CDR3 consists of 13 residues. CDR1 is MNHEY and CDR2 is SVGEGT in the germline V gene. In nucleotides, the CDR3 is TGTGCCGGACAGGGGGCTAGGAACACTGAAGCTTTCTTT. Protein: CAGQGARNTEAFF.

This clonotype was counted many times. For the CDR3, the DNA is TGCGCCAGCAGCCAAGATCGAGGCGGGAGAGCCTACAATGAGCAGTTCTTC. It specifies CASSQDRGGRAYNEQFF. V and J are TRBV4-1 and TRBJ2-1; TRBD2 agrees at 7 bases. CDR3 length: 17 amino acids. The V and J ends lost 0 bases and 2 bases, in that order; junction bases with no gene match: 7. Per the germline V gene, CDR1 is MGHRA and CDR2 is YSYEKL.

This clonotype was seen ten or more times. An end of the junction does not agree with germline; a read error may underlie this. V is TRBV5-6 and J is TRBJ2-1; TRBD2 matches 12 bases. Germline lookup yields CDR1 SGHDT and CDR2 YYEEEE. There are 15 residues in the CDR3. Here the CDR3 DNA reads TGTGCCAGCAGCTTGGTGTTGACTAGCGGGAGTTATGGAGTCTTC. Its protein is CASSLVLTSGSYGVF. The variable domain in full, completed from reference TRBV5-6 and TRBJ2-1, reads DAGVTQSPTHLIKTRGQQVTLRCSPKSGHDTVSWYQQALGQGPQFIFQYYEEEERQRGNFPDRFSGHQFPNYSSELNVNALLLGDSALYLCASSLVLTSGSYGVFGPGTRLTVL.

This clonotype was counted a few times. This chain uses TRBV20-1 with TRBJ2-7, with D perhaps being TRBD1 or TRBD2 (5 bases each). The CDR3 sequence is 15 residues long. Germline CDR1 DFQATT, CDR2 SNEGSKA (reference sequence). V was trimmed by 2 bases and J by 0 bases, leaving 14 bases between them. For the CDR3, the DNA is TGCAGTGCTAGAATAGGGACGGCGAGCTCCTACGAGCAGTACTTC. It is translated as CSARIGTASSYEQYF.

As for this clonotype: This may be a read error, as it is one base from a much larger clone. The gene calls are TRBV3-1 and TRBJ1-2; maybe TRBD1 (5 bases). CDR3 length equals 13 residues. Per germline, CDR1 LGHDT and CDR2 YNNKEL (reference sequence). V gave up 3 bases and J gave up 3 bases, with 8 bases separating them. CDR3 loop: CASSHGTDYGYTF. The CDR3, as DNA: TGTGCCAGCAGCCACGGGACGGACTATGGCTACACCTTC. The full variable domain, completed using reference TRBV3-1 and TRBJ1-2, is DTAVSQTPKYLVTQMGNDKSIKCEQNLGHDTMYWYKQDSKKFLKIMFSYNNKELIINETVPNRFSPKSPDKAHLNLHINSLELGDSAVYFCASSHGTDYGYTFGSGTRLTVV.

This clonotype was seen more than once but under ten times. The chain uses TRBV20-1 and TRBJ2-3, with D tentatively TRBD2 (6 bases). The V gene lost 6 bases and the J gene lost 4 bases, with 20 bases spanning the gap. Germline assignment: CDR1 DFQATT and CDR2 SNEGSKA (reference sequence). The CDR3 extends over 15 amino acids. The CDR3 protein is CSAHLAEGRADTQYF. CDR3 sequence (DNA): TGCAGTGCCCACTTAGCGGAGGGCCGGGCAGATACGCAGTATTTT.

This clonotype appeared many times. The chain links TRBV11-3 to TRBJ2-1; D gene uncertain. V lost 1 base to trimming and J lost 9 bases, with 7 bases between them. The germline CDR1 and CDR2 sequences are SGHNT and YENEEA. The CDR3 length is 12 residues. The CDR3 region has the DNA TGTGCCAGCAGCTTAGCGGCAGGTGAGCAGTTCTTC. This encodes CASSLAAGEQFF.

The rearrangement uses TRBV19 and TRBJ2-1; a weak D match, TRBD1 (5 bases). This CDR3 has 13 residues. Looked up from germline, CDR1 is LNHDA and CDR2 is SQIVND (reference sequence). The V and J ends lost 10 bases and 0 bases respectively, with 10 bases between them. The CDR3 DNA sequence: TGTGCCACTCTGGACATCTCCTACAATGAGCAGTTCTTC. This codes for CATLDISYNEQFF.

This chain uses TRBV6-1 with TRBJ1-1; tentatively, D is TRBD1 (5 bases). Trimming stripped 4 bases from V and 0 bases from J, with 9 bases between. This CDR3 region has 14 residues. CDR1 is MNHNS, CDR2 SASEGT, per germline. The CDR3 DNA follows: TGTGCCAGCAGTGGCTGGGGGGTGAACACTGAAGCTTTCTTT. It yields the protein CASSGWGVNTEAFF.

V and J are TRBV5-1 and TRBJ1-1; D is unresolved. The V end was cut by 2 bases, the J end by 0 bases, with 8 bases between. Germline V gives CDR1 SGHRS, CDR2 YFSETQ. CDR3 length: 14 residues. CDR3 bases: TGCGCCAGCAGCTTAAACGCGATGAACACTGAAGCTTTCTTT. It codes for CASSLNAMNTEAFF.

This sequence joins TRBV7-6 and TRBJ2-3; 9 nucleotides line up with TRBD1. The germline gives CDR1 SGHVS, CDR2 FNYEAQ. Germline trimming cut 2 bases from V and 0 bases from J; bases unmatched to any gene: 9. The CDR3 totals 18 residues. The CDR3 DNA is TGTGCCAGCAGCTTAAGGGGACAGGGCAAGACTAGCACAGATACGCAGTATTTT. Amino acid sequence: CASSLRGQGKTSTDTQYF. Supplemented by reference TRBV7-6 and TRBJ2-3, the full variable domain reads GAGVSQSPRYKVTKRGQDVALRCDPISGHVSLYWYRQALGQGPEFLTYFNYEAQQDKSGLPNDRFSAERPEGSISTLTIQRTEQRDSAMYRCASSLRGQGKTSTDTQYFGPGTRLTVL.

V is TRBV4-1 and J is TRBJ2-7; 9 nucleotides match TRBD1. The CDR3 runs to 14 residues. From germline, CDR1 is MGHRA and CDR2 YSYEKL. Unmatched junction bases numbered 4, after V lost 4 bases and J lost 3 bases. The CDR3: CASSPGQGVYEQYF. The CDR3 bases are TGCGCCAGCAGCCCGGGACAGGGCGTCTACGAGCAGTACTTC.

The chain has TRBV18 and TRBJ2-7; 11 positions match TRBD2. V lost 2 bases and J lost 9; bases outside the gene matches: 9. The CDR3 runs 15 residues. Germline V lookup: CDR1 KGHSH, CDR2 LQKENI. CDR3 sequence (DNA): TGTGCCAGCTCACCAGGACTAGCGGGCGTTAATGGGCAGTACTTC. This encodes CASSPGLAGVNGQYF.